This TCR beta chain came from a study of metastatic and nonmetastatic thyroid tumors. Study as a whole: Peripheral blood and tumor or nodule samples from malignant and benign thyroid patients were compared. Study outcomes and limitations: Benign nodules were reported to have significantly lower TCR beta diversity than malignant thyroid tumors, in blood and tumor.

Among the patients, none had received any treatment before thyroid surgery. This clone was detected ten times or more. No antigen is known for it. TCRdb re-analyzed the PCR reads through MiXCR. The repertoire holds more than 35,000 clones, approximately 13% seen once, with around 9.5% in the top ten. The CDR3 is 14 amino acids. V was cut by 9 bases and J by 0 bases, with 13 bases left in between. Germline V lookup: CDR1 MNHEY, CDR2 SMNVEV (reference sequence). The chain uses TRBV27 and TRBJ2-3; no reliable D call. The sequenced material came from blood. This receptor was obtained from a female donor with papillary thyroid cancer or a benign thyroid nodule (not recorded which). Some clones in this sample may be carry-over from other donors' samples. The CDR3 bases are TGTGCCAGTTTCGGGCACCCGAGCACAGATACGCAGTATTTT. Its translation: CASFGHPSTDTQYF.